This entry lists 21 T cell receptor beta chains sequenced from one sample in a study of shared clonotypes between healthy human individuals. TCRdb's table, derived via immunoSEQ multiplex PCR, lists solely in-frame clones and lacks some. The sample yields 1.5 million to 2.5 million clones, over 85% seen once. CD45RO-negative, CCR7-selected cells formed the naive CD8 fraction, which excluded terminally differentiated effector memory CD45RA+ cells. Sequenced: naive CD8+ T cells sorted from blood. These receptors originate from a man younger than 35 in good health.

The J gene is TRBJ2-7, the V gene TRBV6-5; a possible D gene is TRBD2 (6 bases). Germline V lookup: CDR1 MNHEY, CDR2 SVGAGI. V was clipped by 2 bases and J by 5 bases, with 13 bases between them. The CDR3 sequence is 14 residues long. The CDR3 region is CASSYGLRRDEQYF. CDR3 DNA: TGTGCCAGCAGTTACGGGCTCCGGAGGGACGAGCAGTACTTC.

The V and J genes are TRBV5-1 and TRBJ1-2; maybe TRBD1 (6 bases). V was shortened by 0 bases and J by 0 bases, with 9 bases between the two germline ends. The CDR3 loop spans 15 amino acids. Germline V CDR1 and CDR2: SGHRS, YFSETQ. The CDR3 region has the DNA TGCGCCAGCAGCTTGGTTCCAGGGGCTAACTATGGCTACACCTTC. This gives the protein CASSLVPGANYGYTF.

This clone was picked up a small number of times. This rearrangement joins TRBV7-9 to TRBJ1-3, with a tentative D call TRBD1 (5 bases). This CDR3 spans 16 amino acids. Trimming removed 3 bases at V and 0 bases at J, with 12 bases between. The V gene's germline CDR1 is SEHNR and CDR2 FQNEAQ (reference sequence). CDR3 nucleotide sequence: TGTGCCAGCAGCTTCCCGACAGTCTCCTCTGGAAACACCATATATTTT. This sequence encodes CASSFPTVSSGNTIYF.

This rearrangement joins TRBV27 to TRBJ2-7; a weak D match, TRBD2 (6 bases). CDR1 is MNHEY, CDR2 SMNVEV, per germline (reference sequence). V shed 4 bases and J shed 5 bases, with 18 bases lying between them. CDR3 size: 15 residues. The CDR3 is CASSSPGAGSNEQYF. The CDR3 nucleotides are TGTGCCAGCAGTTCTCCGGGCGCGGGATCTAACGAGCAGTACTTC.

The V gene is TRBV10-2, the J gene TRBJ2-5; either TRBD1 or TRBD2 may fit D (5 bases each). V lost 8 bases to trimming and J lost 1 base, with 17 bases between them. The germline gives CDR1 WSHSY, CDR2 SAAADI. The CDR3 is made up of 15 amino acids. CDR3 amino acids: CASSGTVPFQETQYF. The CDR3 DNA reads TGCGCCAGCTCCGGGACCGTGCCTTTCCAAGAGACCCAGTACTTC.

The chain couples TRBV9 to TRBJ1-1, with 7 bases fitting TRBD1. Germline assignment: CDR1 SGDLS and CDR2 YYNGEE. Unmatched junction bases numbered 6, after V lost 2 bases and J lost 5 bases. This CDR3 spans 14 amino acids. CDR3 nucleotides: TGTGCCAGCAGCGTTGCCGGGACAGAGACTGAAGCTTTCTTT. Its translation: CASSVAGTETEAFF.

The rearrangement uses TRBV2 and TRBJ2-2; a possible D gene is TRBD2 (6 bases). Per the germline V gene, CDR1 is SNHLY and CDR2 is FYNNEI. Trimming cost V 2 bases and J 1 base, with 17 bases left between them. CDR3 length: 18 amino acids. The DNA of the CDR3 is TGTGCCAGCAGTGAAAGTTTCTTCCGGGGGATGAACACCGGGGAGCTGTTTTTT. Translating gives CASSESFFRGMNTGELFF.

This chain joins TRBV10-3 and TRBJ2-1; D remains unclear. This CDR3 is built from 13 residues. Trimming removed 3 bases from V and 3 bases from J, with 6 bases in between. CDR1 is ENHRY, CDR2 SYGVKD, per germline. The CDR3 DNA reads as TGTGCCATCAGTGATTCCGACTACAATGAGCAGTTCTTC. Protein sequence: CAISDSDYNEQFF.

This chain joins TRBV28 and TRBJ2-1; the match to TRBD2 covers 8 bases. The CDR3 has 14 residues. Germline trimming cut 10 bases from V and 4 bases from J; bases unmatched to any gene: 9. CDR1 MDHEN and CDR2 SYDVKM come from the germline V gene. The CDR3 nucleotides read TGTGCCACCGGCGTGCGGGAGGCTTACAATGAGCAGTTCTTC. It translates to CATGVREAYNEQFF.

In this sample, this clone turned up once. V is TRBV27 and J is TRBJ2-7, with 7 bases fitting TRBD1. The junction had 7 bases not matched to a gene; V was cut back by 3 bases and J by 2 bases. The CDR3 runs 15 residues. Germline V gene data show CDR1 as MNHEY and CDR2 as SMNVEV (reference sequence). CDR3 coding DNA: TGTGCCAGCAGTTTGGTGAGACAGGGCCCCTACGAGCAGTACTTC. This sequence encodes CASSLVRQGPYEQYF.

Points on this clone: The sample has other DNA sequences that encode this CDR3 too. The chain is built from TRBV4-3 and TRBJ2-7; 9 nucleotides line up with TRBD2. The CDR3 is 15 residues long. Trimming cost V 1 base and J 3 bases; bases outside gene matches: 4. The V gene's germline CDR1 is LGHNA and CDR2 YSLEER. The CDR3 bases are TGCGCCAGCAGCCAAGGGCTAGCGGGAAGCTACGAGCAGTACTTC. It translates to CASSQGLAGSYEQYF.

The chain combines TRBV11-2 with TRBJ2-2, with TRBD2 matching over 12 bases. Germline values: CDR1 SGHAT, CDR2 FQNNGV. After removal of 0 bases from V and 6 bases from J, the junction contained 2 bases not matched to a gene. The CDR3 is made up of 16 amino acids. The CDR3 is CASSLEGLAGPGELFF. In DNA, the CDR3 is TGTGCCAGCAGCTTAGAGGGACTAGCGGGCCCCGGGGAGCTGTTTTTT.

The chain links TRBV30 to TRBJ1-1; D might be TRBD1 (5 bases). Trimming pared 3 bases from V and 4 bases from J, leaving 9 bases between. Per the germline V gene, CDR1 is GTSNPN and CDR2 is SVGIG (reference sequence). The CDR3 consists of 12 residues. The CDR3 DNA reads as TGTGCCTGGAGAACAGGAGCCACTGAAGCTTTCTTT. Translation gives CAWRTGATEAFF.

The V and J genes are TRBV28 and TRBJ2-4; tentatively, D is TRBD1 or TRBD2 (5 bases each). V was pared by 2 bases and J by 2 bases, with 13 bases between. CDR1 is MDHEN and CDR2 is SYDVKM in the germline V gene. CDR3 length: 16 residues. CDR3 nucleotides: TGTGCCAGCAGTTTAGAGGGGCGCATGTCCAAAAACATTCAGTACTTC. It codes for CASSLEGRMSKNIQYF.

This chain joins TRBV19 and TRBJ1-2; D is undetermined. CDR3 length: 15 residues. V lost 7 bases to trimming and J lost 6 bases, with 21 bases between them. Germline values: CDR1 LNHDA, CDR2 SQIVND (reference sequence). The CDR3 DNA reads TGTGCCAGTACCCCAATCTTTAGCCGAGGCGATGGCTACACCTTC. Translation gives CASTPIFSRGDGYTF. Looking up the rest from reference TRBV19 and TRBJ1-2 gives the full variable domain: DGGITQSPKYLFRKEGQNVTLSCEQNLNHDAMYWYRQDPGQGLRLIYYSQIVNDFQKGDIAEGYSVSREKKESFPLTVTSAQKNPTAFYLCASTPIFSRGDGYTFGSGTRLTVV.

This clone appeared once. This chain links TRBV4-1 with TRBJ1-5; 9 bases agree with TRBD1. The CDR3 covers 15 residues. The germline gives CDR1 MGHRA, CDR2 YSYEKL. V lost 5 bases, J lost 5 bases, and 7 bases stayed unmatched. In DNA, the CDR3 is TGCGCCAGCAGCAATAGACAGGGGGGAGATCAGCCCCAGCATTTT. Its translation is CASSNRQGGDQPQHF.

This chain connects TRBV28 to TRBJ2-3; D possibly corresponds to TRBD1 (5 bases). Per germline, CDR1 MDHEN and CDR2 SYDVKM. CDR3 size: 14 residues. With 7 bases removed from V and 2 bases from J, the gap between germline ends came to 13 bases. DNA for the CDR3: TGTGCCAGCAACTCCCCAGGGCTCACAGATACGCAGTATTTT. This codes for CASNSPGLTDTQYF.

The chain has TRBV28 and TRBJ1-4; TRBD1 might be the D (6 bases). The V gene's germline CDR1 is MDHEN and CDR2 SYDVKM. Trimming removed 8 bases at V and 12 bases at J, with 13 bases between. CDR3 size: 11 residues. CDR3 sequence reads: CASHGGGELFF. In DNA, the CDR3 is TGTGCCAGCCATGGAGGGGGGGAACTGTTTTTT. Using reference TRBV28 and TRBJ1-4 for the parts outside the CDR3, the full variable domain is DVKVTQSSRYLVKRTGEKVFLECVQDMDHENMFWYRQDPGLGLRLIYFSYDVKMKEKGDIPEGYSVSREKKERFSLILESASTNQTSMYLCASHGGGELFFGSGTQLSVL.

As to this clone: Other DNA sequences in the sample encode the same CDR3. V is TRBV5-5 and J is TRBJ2-1; D not certain. V gave up 1 base and J gave up 0 bases, with 8 bases separating them. CDR1 is SGHKS and CDR2 is YYEKEE in the germline V gene (reference sequence). The CDR3 loop spans 15 amino acids. CDR3 nucleotide sequence: TGTGCCAGCAGCTTGACCGAAAGCTCCTACAATGAGCAGTTCTTC. Translating it yields CASSLTESSYNEQFF.

The V call is TRBV4-1, the J call TRBJ2-3; D perhaps matches TRBD1 (6 bases). The CDR3 has 15 residues. CDR1 MGHRA and CDR2 YSYEKL come from the germline V gene. Trimming took off 2 bases at V and 0 bases at J, with 9 bases between the two ends. CDR3 loop: CASSQTTGSTDTQYF. CDR3 coding DNA: TGCGCCAGCAGCCAAACAACAGGGAGCACAGATACGCAGTATTTT.

This clone was observed a single time. Other nucleotide sequences in the sample specify the same CDR3. The chain employs TRBV18 and TRBJ1-1; the D is unclear. Between the trimmed V and J ends, which lost 0 bases and 1 base, there was a span of 6 bases. Germline values: CDR1 KGHSH, CDR2 LQKENI. This CDR3 is 14 amino acids long. CDR3 sequence reads: CASSPPSGNTEAFF. CDR3 nucleotides: TGTGCCAGCTCACCACCGTCAGGGAACACTGAAGCTTTCTTT.